This T cell receptor beta chain originates from a study of shared clonotypes between healthy human individuals. Positively selected for CCR7, the CD45RO-negative cells used as naive CD8 cells excluded terminally differentiated effector memory CD45RA+ cells. Assay used: immunoSEQ multiplex PCR; TCRdb lists only in-frame clones, some missing. The table has about 1.9 million clones, about 94% seen once. Germline loops: CDR1 MGHRA, CDR2 YSYEKL. The V end was cut by 0 bases, the J end by 8 bases, with 17 bases between. CDR3 size: 16 residues. This receptor was obtained from a man between 18 and 35 years old in good health. Some clones in this sample may be carry-over from other donors' samples. Sequenced material: naive CD8+ T cells from PBMCs. The chain couples TRBV4-1 to TRBJ1-5, with D perhaps TRBD1 (5 bases). Here the CDR3 reads CASSQEPGLPQEPQHF. Written as DNA, the CDR3 is TGCGCCAGCAGCCAAGAGCCGGGACTGCCCCAAGAGCCCCAGCATTTT.